This is a list of T cell receptor beta chains from one sample in a study of T cell changes during pregnancy in multiple sclerosis. The data were produced by immunoSEQ multiplex PCR, yet TCRdb's version contains in-frame clones alone and is incomplete. The sample has about 60,000 clones, roughly nine tenths seen once; the top ten hold just over 0.85%. The sample consisted of peripheral blood, taken before pregnancy. The source of these receptors is a female donor with multiple sclerosis, enrolled in a pregnancy study. Both conserved end residues are part of each CDR3. D genes are given only for firm matches. The size of a clone is reported for some rows only, either as once, few or many, or as a class for expanded clones.

d_call: TRBD1
clone_size: -
j_call: TRBJ1-5
v_call: TRBV2
cdr3_nt: TGTGCCAGCAGTGAGGAAGGACAGGGCGTGGGGCCCCAGCATTTT
cdr3_aa: CASSEEGQGVGPQHF

d_call: -
clone_size: -
j_call: TRBJ1-4
v_call: TRBV27
cdr3_nt: TGTGCCAGCGGCCCGAGGGCGGGGAATGAAAAACTGTTTTTT
cdr3_aa: CASGPRAGNEKLFF

d_call: TRBD1
clone_size: -
j_call: TRBJ2-5
v_call: TRBV18
cdr3_nt: TGTGCCAGCTCAACCTACAGGGGGGAGACCCAGTACTTC
cdr3_aa: CASSTYRGETQYF

d_call: TRBD2
clone_size: -
j_call: TRBJ2-2
v_call: TRBV9
cdr3_nt: TGTGCCAGCAGGGGAGAGGGGACTAGCGCTGTCGCGAACACCGGGGAGCTGTTTTTT
cdr3_aa: CASRGEGTSAVANTGELFF

d_call: -
clone_size: -
j_call: TRBJ1-5
v_call: TRBV15
cdr3_nt: TGTGCCACCAGCTCTGAGAGATACCATCAGCCCCAGCATTTT
cdr3_aa: CATSSERYHQPQHF

d_call: TRBD2
clone_size: -
j_call: TRBJ2-3
v_call: TRBV5-4
cdr3_nt: TGTGCCAGCAGCAATCCGGGACTAGCGGGGGGCCCAGATACGCAGTATTTT
cdr3_aa: CASSNPGLAGGPDTQYF

d_call: TRBD2
clone_size: -
j_call: TRBJ2-3
v_call: TRBV7-3
cdr3_nt: TGTGCCAGCAGCAAAATAGCGGGGGGGCCCTCAGATACGCAGTATTTT
cdr3_aa: CASSKIAGGPSDTQYF

d_call: -
clone_size: -
j_call: TRBJ2-5
v_call: TRBV18
cdr3_nt: TGTGCCAGCTCACCGGACTTCGGGGGGACCCAGTACTTC
cdr3_aa: CASSPDFGGTQYF

d_call: -
clone_size: once
j_call: TRBJ1-2
v_call: TRBV13
cdr3_nt: TGTGCCAGCAGCCCTAGCGGGGGACCCTATGGCTACACCTTC
cdr3_aa: CASSPSGGPYGYTF

d_call: TRBD1
clone_size: -
j_call: TRBJ2-5
v_call: TRBV7-8
cdr3_nt: TGTGCCAGCAGCCCTACCGGGACAGCACGAGAGACCCAGTACTTC
cdr3_aa: CASSPTGTARETQYF

d_call: -
clone_size: -
j_call: TRBJ1-5
v_call: TRBV7-2
cdr3_nt: TGTGCCAGCAGCTTGACAGGACCCAATCAGCCCCAGCATTTT
cdr3_aa: CASSLTGPNQPQHF

d_call: TRBD1
clone_size: -
j_call: TRBJ1-4
v_call: TRBV4-3
cdr3_nt: TGCGCCAGCAGCCACGACAGGGTAGGCGAAAAACTGTTTTTT
cdr3_aa: CASSHDRVGEKLFF

d_call: TRBD2
clone_size: -
j_call: TRBJ2-7
v_call: TRBV5-6
cdr3_nt: TGTGCCAGCAGCCTAGGGGGACTAGCTTCTTACGAGCAGTACTTC
cdr3_aa: CASSLGGLASYEQYF

d_call: -
clone_size: once
j_call: TRBJ2-3
v_call: TRBV21-1
cdr3_nt: TGTGCCAGCAGCAAAGAGGTAGCGGGGAGCACAGATACGCAGTATTTT
cdr3_aa: CASSKEVAGSTDTQYF

d_call: -
clone_size: -
j_call: TRBJ2-5
v_call: TRBV12-1
cdr3_nt: TGTGCCAGCAGCTTTCCGGGACTAGCGGGGGTTCAAGAGACCCAGTACTTC
cdr3_aa: CASSFPGLAGVQETQYF

d_call: -
clone_size: -
j_call: TRBJ1-1
v_call: TRBV14
cdr3_nt: TGTGCCAGCAGCCAAGAGGGTTTCGGCGGTGGGGCTTTCTTT
cdr3_aa: CASSQEGFGGGAFF

d_call: TRBD1
clone_size: -
j_call: TRBJ2-7
v_call: TRBV10-3
cdr3_nt: TGTGCCATCAGTGAGCCCGACAGGGGAAACGAGCAGTACTTC
cdr3_aa: CAISEPDRGNEQYF

d_call: TRBD1
clone_size: -
j_call: TRBJ1-2
v_call: TRBV7-9
cdr3_nt: TGTGCCAGCAGCTTAGCAGGGACAGGGGATGGTGGCTACACCTTC
cdr3_aa: CASSLAGTGDGGYTF

d_call: -
clone_size: -
j_call: TRBJ2-2
v_call: TRBV12-5
cdr3_nt: TGTGCTAGTATGAGGGGTTCTAGCGCGGGGGAGCTGTTTTTT
cdr3_aa: CASMRGSSAGELFF

d_call: -
clone_size: -
j_call: TRBJ1-2
v_call: TRBV7-9
cdr3_nt: TGTGCCAGCAGCATCGGGATGGACTATGGCTACACCTTC
cdr3_aa: CASSIGMDYGYTF

d_call: -
clone_size: -
j_call: TRBJ2-7
v_call: TRBV19
cdr3_nt: TGTGCCAGTACCCCCTATTTAGGGGCGCGGTACGAGCAGTACTTC
cdr3_aa: CASTPYLGARYEQYF

d_call: -
clone_size: -
j_call: TRBJ1-1
v_call: TRBV7-2
cdr3_nt: TGTGCCAGCAGCTTACCCTCAGACAGCTTGAACACTGAAGCTTTCTTT
cdr3_aa: CASSLPSDSLNTEAFF

d_call: -
clone_size: -
j_call: TRBJ1-2
v_call: TRBV5-1
cdr3_nt: TGCGCCAGCAGCTTGGAGACATCGGGCTACACCTTC
cdr3_aa: CASSLETSGYTF

d_call: TRBD2
clone_size: -
j_call: TRBJ2-3
v_call: TRBV7-2
cdr3_nt: TGTGCCAGCAGCTATGGACTAGCGGGGGATACGCAGTATTTT
cdr3_aa: CASSYGLAGDTQYF

d_call: -
clone_size: -
j_call: TRBJ1-1
v_call: TRBV7-2
cdr3_nt: TGTGCCAGCAGCTTACAGTACCTGGGCAGGGCTCCGCGGACTGAAGCTTTCTTT
cdr3_aa: CASSLQYLGRAPRTEAFF

d_call: -
clone_size: -
j_call: TRBJ2-3
v_call: TRBV9
cdr3_nt: TGTGCCAGCAGCGCCCCAGATCCCCCAGATACGCAGTATTTT
cdr3_aa: CASSAPDPPDTQYF

d_call: TRBD2
clone_size: -
j_call: TRBJ2-2
v_call: TRBV7-9
cdr3_nt: TGTGCCAGCAGCGTTTCTAGCGGGGGGAACACCGGGGAGCTGTTTTTT
cdr3_aa: CASSVSSGGNTGELFF

d_call: -
clone_size: -
j_call: TRBJ1-1
v_call: TRBV2
cdr3_nt: TGTGCCAGCCTTTTTTTGGCTTTCTTT
cdr3_aa: CASLFLAFF

d_call: -
clone_size: -
j_call: TRBJ1-1
v_call: TRBV19
cdr3_nt: TGTGCCAGTAGTATGTCGGGGGAGGAGAACACTGAAGCTTTCTTT
cdr3_aa: CASSMSGEENTEAFF

d_call: TRBD1
clone_size: -
j_call: TRBJ2-1
v_call: TRBV4-2
cdr3_nt: TGTGCCAGCAGCCAACTAGGGACAGGGCTATCCAGGAATGAGCAGTTCTTC
cdr3_aa: CASSQLGTGLSRNEQFF

d_call: -
clone_size: -
j_call: TRBJ2-5
v_call: TRBV4-3
cdr3_nt: TGCGCCAGCAGCCGCGAGGGCCAAGAGACCCAGTACTTC
cdr3_aa: CASSREGQETQYF